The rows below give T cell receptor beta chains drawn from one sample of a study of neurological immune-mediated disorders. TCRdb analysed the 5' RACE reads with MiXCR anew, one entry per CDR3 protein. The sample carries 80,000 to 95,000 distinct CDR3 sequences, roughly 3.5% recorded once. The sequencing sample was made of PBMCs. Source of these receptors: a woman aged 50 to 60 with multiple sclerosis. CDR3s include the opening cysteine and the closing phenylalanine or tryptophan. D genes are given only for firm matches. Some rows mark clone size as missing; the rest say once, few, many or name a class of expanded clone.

cdr3_aa: CASSPRRGQYNEQFF
cdr3_nt: TGTGCCAGCTCCCCGCGTCGCGGGCAGTACAATGAGCAGTTCTTC
clone_size: many
j_call: TRBJ2-1
v_call: TRBV12-3/TRBV12-4
d_call: -

cdr3_aa: CASRRTGGGTEAFF
cdr3_nt: TGTGCCAGCAGGCGAACAGGGGGTGGGACTGAAGCTTTCTTT
clone_size: many
j_call: TRBJ1-1
v_call: TRBV7-2
d_call: TRBD1

cdr3_aa: CASSRGQGASEAFF
cdr3_nt: TGCGCCAGCAGTCGTGGACAGGGGGCCTCTGAAGCTTTCTTT
clone_size: many
j_call: TRBJ1-1
v_call: TRBV5-1
d_call: TRBD1

cdr3_aa: CASSLWGQGNNEQFF
cdr3_nt: TGTGCCAGCAGCTTATGGGGACAGGGTAACAATGAGCAGTTCTTC
clone_size: many
j_call: TRBJ2-1
v_call: TRBV7-9
d_call: TRBD1

cdr3_aa: CASSFGLAGGPGQFF
cdr3_nt: TGTGCCAGCAGTTTTGGGCTAGCGGGGGGGCCAGGGCAGTTCTTC
clone_size: many
j_call: TRBJ2-1
v_call: TRBV12-3/TRBV12-4
d_call: TRBD2

cdr3_aa: CASSQTTGRKNSPLHF
cdr3_nt: TGCGCCAGCAGCCAAACGACGGGACGGAAAAATTCACCCCTCCACTTT
clone_size: many
j_call: TRBJ1-6
v_call: TRBV4-3
d_call: -

cdr3_aa: CASSLAPNKTQNF
cdr3_nt: TGCGCCAGCAGCTTGGCCCCCAATAAGACCCAGAATTTT
clone_size: -
j_call: TRBJ1-5
v_call: TRBV5-1
d_call: -

cdr3_aa: CSARGPLEETQYF
cdr3_nt: TGCAGTGCTAGAGGGCCTCTGGAGGAGACCCAGTACTTC
clone_size: many
j_call: TRBJ2-5
v_call: TRBV20-1
d_call: -

cdr3_aa: CASSQGKIQYF
cdr3_nt: TGTGCCAGCAGCCAAGGGAAAATTCAGTACTTC
clone_size: many
j_call: TRBJ2-4
v_call: TRBV3-1
d_call: -

cdr3_aa: CASSSLGTGKITGELFF
cdr3_nt: TGTGCCAGCAGTTCGTTGGGGACAGGGAAAATCACCGGGGAGCTGTTTTTT
clone_size: few
j_call: TRBJ2-2
v_call: TRBV6-5
d_call: TRBD1

cdr3_aa: CSAPVTSLYEQYF
cdr3_nt: TGCAGTGCTCCCGTTACTAGTCTCTACGAGCAGTACTTC
clone_size: many
j_call: TRBJ2-7
v_call: TRBV20-1
d_call: -

cdr3_aa: CSVGAGGATNGYTF
cdr3_nt: TGCAGCGTGGGGGCAGGAGGCGCGACGAATGGCTACACCTTC
clone_size: many
j_call: TRBJ1-2
v_call: TRBV29-1
d_call: -

cdr3_aa: CASSTGVGGYTF
cdr3_nt: TGTGCCAGCAGCACAGGGGTGGGTGGCTACACCTTC
clone_size: many
j_call: TRBJ1-2
v_call: TRBV7-3
d_call: TRBD1

cdr3_aa: CASSRDSVGTGELFF
cdr3_nt: TGTGCCAGCAGCCGGGACAGCGTGGGGACCGGGGAGCTGTTTTTT
clone_size: many
j_call: TRBJ2-2
v_call: TRBV14
d_call: TRBD1

cdr3_aa: CASSLDPATDTQYF
cdr3_nt: TGCGCCAGCAGCTTGGACCCAGCGACAGATACGCAGTATTTT
clone_size: many
j_call: TRBJ2-3
v_call: TRBV5-1
d_call: -

cdr3_aa: CSADRGYNSPLHF
cdr3_nt: TGCAGTGCGGACAGGGGCTACAATTCACCCCTCCACTTT
clone_size: many
j_call: TRBJ1-6
v_call: TRBV20-1
d_call: TRBD1

cdr3_aa: CASSQDTGGYEQYF
cdr3_nt: TGTGCCAGCAGCCAAGATACAGGGGGTTACGAGCAGTACTTC
clone_size: many
j_call: TRBJ2-7
v_call: TRBV3-1
d_call: TRBD1